This T cell receptor (beta chain) came from a study of CD8 T cells in Susac syndrome. The CDR3 has 11 residues. CDR1 is SQVTM, CDR2 ANQGSEA, per germline. Random hexamers primed reverse transcription of 0.5 to 1 ug RNA. TCRdb called the immunoSEQ multiplex PCR reads again in MiXCR, with one record for every CDR3 protein. The data contain about 140,000 distinct CDR3 sequences, around 96% of them seen just once; the ten biggest clones take up around 0.11%. The sample taken for sequencing was CD4+ T cells from PBMCs. The clonotype originates from a human donor with multiple sclerosis. The genes are TRBV29-1 and TRBJ2-5; 7 bases are a match to TRBD2. The DNA end favors TRBJ2-1, so the J call may be wrong. CDR3 nucleotide sequence: TGCAGCGTTGGTAGGGAGGGCCGCCAGTTCTTC. Amino acid sequence: CSVGREGRQFF.